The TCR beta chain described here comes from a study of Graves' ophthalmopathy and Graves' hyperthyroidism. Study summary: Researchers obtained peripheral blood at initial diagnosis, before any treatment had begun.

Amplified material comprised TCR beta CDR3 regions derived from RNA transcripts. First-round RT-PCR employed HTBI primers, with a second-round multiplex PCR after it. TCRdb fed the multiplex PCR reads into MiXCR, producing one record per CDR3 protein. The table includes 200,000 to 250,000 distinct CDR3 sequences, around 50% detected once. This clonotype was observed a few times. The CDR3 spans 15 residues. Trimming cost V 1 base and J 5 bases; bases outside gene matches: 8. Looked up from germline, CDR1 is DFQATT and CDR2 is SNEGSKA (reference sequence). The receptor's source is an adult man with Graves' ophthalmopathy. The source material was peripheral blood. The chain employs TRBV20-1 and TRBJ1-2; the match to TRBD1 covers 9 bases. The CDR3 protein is CSARVSDRGIYGYTF. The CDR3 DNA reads TGCAGTGCTAGAGTATCGGACAGGGGAATATATGGCTACACCTTC.